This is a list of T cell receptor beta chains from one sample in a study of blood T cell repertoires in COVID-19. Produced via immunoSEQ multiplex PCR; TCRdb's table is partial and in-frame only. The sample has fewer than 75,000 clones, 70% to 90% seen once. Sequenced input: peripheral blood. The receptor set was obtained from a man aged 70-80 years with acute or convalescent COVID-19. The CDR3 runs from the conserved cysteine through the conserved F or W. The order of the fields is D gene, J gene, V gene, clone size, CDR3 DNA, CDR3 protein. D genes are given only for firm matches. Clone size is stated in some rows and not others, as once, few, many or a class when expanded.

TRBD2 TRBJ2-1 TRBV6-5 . TGTGCCAGCAGCCAGGGACTAGGATCCTACAATGAGCAGTTCTTC CASSQGLGSYNEQFF
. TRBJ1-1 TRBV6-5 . TGTGCCAGCAAGTTGCAGGTGAACACTGAAGCTTTCTTT CASKLQVNTEAFF
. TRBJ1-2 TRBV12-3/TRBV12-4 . TGTGCCAGCAGTCGCGGGACTCTCGGCGGCTACACCTTC CASSRGTLGGYTF
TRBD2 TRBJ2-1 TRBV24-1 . TGTGCCACCAGTGACTTGCGGGGGGCTAGTGAGCAGTTCTTC CATSDLRGASEQFF
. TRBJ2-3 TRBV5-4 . TGTGCCAGCAGCTTGGTGTCGGGGGTCGGCACAGATACGCAGTATTTT CASSLVSGVGTDTQYF
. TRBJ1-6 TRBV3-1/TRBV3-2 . TGTGCCAGCAGCCGGTATTCGGATTCACCCCTCCACTTT CASSRYSDSPLHF
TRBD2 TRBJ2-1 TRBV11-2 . TGTGCCAGCGCCAGCGGGGCGACCTACAATGAGCAGTTCTTC CASASGATYNEQFF
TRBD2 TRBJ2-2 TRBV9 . TGTGCCAGCACCCCCTCACTAGCGGGGGGGCTAACCGGGGAGCTGTTTTTT CASTPSLAGGLTGELFF
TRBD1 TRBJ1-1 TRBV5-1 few TGCGCCAGCAGCTCCCGACAGGGGGCGTTTGTGAACACTGAAGCTTTCTTT CASSSRQGAFVNTEAFF
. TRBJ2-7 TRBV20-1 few TGCAGTGCTAGTTCTGGACATGAAGGTCAGTACTTC CSASSGHEGQYF
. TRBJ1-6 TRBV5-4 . TGTGCCAGCAGCTTGCGCAGGGCAACTAATTCACCCCTCCACTTT CASSLRRATNSPLHF
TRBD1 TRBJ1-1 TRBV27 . TGTGCCAGCAGTTTAAGGGGACAGGGTGGGTACACTGAAGCTTTCTTT CASSLRGQGGYTEAFF
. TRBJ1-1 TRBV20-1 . TGCAGCGCGAGCTATTACACTGAAGCTTTCTTT CSASYYTEAFF
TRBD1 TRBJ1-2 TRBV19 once TGTGCCAGTAGTGTGGAGGGGACAGTCAAAATAGGTTCCTATGGCTACACCTTC CASSVEGTVKIGSYGYTF
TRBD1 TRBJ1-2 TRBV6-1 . TGTGCCAGCAGTGGAGTAATAACAGGGGGGAACTATGGCTACACCTTC CASSGVITGGNYGYTF
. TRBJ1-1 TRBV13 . TGTGCCAGCAGTCATATTCCAAGGGGGGGAGACACTGAAGCTTTCTTT CASSHIPRGGDTEAFF
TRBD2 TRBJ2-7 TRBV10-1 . TGCGCCAGCATCCCCGAGGGCAGGGAGGGGTACGAGCAGTACTTC CASIPEGREGYEQYF
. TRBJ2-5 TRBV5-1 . TGCGCCAGCAGCCCCGGGGGGCGAGGGCAAGAGACCCAGTACTTC CASSPGGRGQETQYF
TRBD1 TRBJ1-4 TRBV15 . TGTGCCACCAGCAGAGGCGGACAGGGAGTGTATGCTAATGAAAAACTGTTTTTT CATSRGGQGVYANEKLFF
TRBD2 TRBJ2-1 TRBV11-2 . TGTGCCAGCAGCTTGGTCGGGACTAGCGGTTACAATGAGCAGTTCTTC CASSLVGTSGYNEQFF
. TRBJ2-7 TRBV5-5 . TGTGCCAGCAGCTTGGCGGACTTGGTCGAGCAGTACTTC CASSLADLVEQYF
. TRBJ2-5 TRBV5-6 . TGTGCCAGCACCCCCGGGGAGCAAGAGACCCAGTACTTC CASTPGEQETQYF
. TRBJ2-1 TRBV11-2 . TGTGCCAGCAGGCCCCCCGGCGGCCGCTCCTACAATGAGCAGTTCTTC CASRPPGGRSYNEQFF
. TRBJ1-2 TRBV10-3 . TGTGCCATCAGTGAGAATACCAAAGGGGTTACAAGTGGTTTCTTC CAISENTKGVTSGFF
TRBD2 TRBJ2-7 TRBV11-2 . TGTGCCAGCAGCTCCAGCCTAGCGGGGGGCCTCTACGAGCAGTACTTC CASSSSLAGGLYEQYF
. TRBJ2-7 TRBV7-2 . TGTGCCAGCAGCGCCCGACAGGGAGGCGACGAGCAGTACTTC CASSARQGGDEQYF
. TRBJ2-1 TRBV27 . TGTGCCAGCAGTTTTTCATCCTACAATGAGCAGTTCTTC CASSFSSYNEQFF
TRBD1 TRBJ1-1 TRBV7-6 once TGTGCCAGCAGCTCTTTACAGGGGGCAAACACTGAAGCTTTCTTT CASSSLQGANTEAFF
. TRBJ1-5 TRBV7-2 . TGTGCCAGCAGCTTAGATGGACTCAACGCAGCCAGCAATCAGCCCCAGCATTTT CASSLDGLNAASNQPQHF
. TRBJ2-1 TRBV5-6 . TGTGCCAGCAGCTTTGGAGCCTACAATGAGCAGTTCTTC CASSFGAYNEQFF
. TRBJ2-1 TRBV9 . TGTGCCAGCAGCGGCCCTCAACTAGGGGGTGAGCAGTTCTTC CASSGPQLGGEQFF
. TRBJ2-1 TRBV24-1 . TGTGCCACCAGTGATTTGGGGGTTCGCATGGGAGGTGAGCAGTTCTTC CATSDLGVRMGGEQFF
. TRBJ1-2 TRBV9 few TGTGCCAGCAGTAGAGATGGAGGGTCTTGGGACACCTTC CASSRDGGSWDTF
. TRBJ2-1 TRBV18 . TGTGCCAGCTCACCTCGACAGGAAAGGGACGAGCAGTTCTTC CASSPRQERDEQFF
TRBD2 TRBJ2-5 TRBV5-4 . TGTGCCAGCAGCTTGGCCTCACGGGGGGGCCGCCAAGAGACCCAGTACTTC CASSLASRGGRQETQYF
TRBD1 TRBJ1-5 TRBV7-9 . TGTGCCAGCAGCTTGGCAGGGGGGCATCAGCCCCAGCATTTT CASSLAGGHQPQHF
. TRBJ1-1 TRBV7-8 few TGTGCCAGCAGCCTCAGGGATTTGAACACTGAAGCTTTCTTT CASSLRDLNTEAFF
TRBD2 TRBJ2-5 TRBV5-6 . TGTGCCAGCAGCTTAGCTAGCGGGGGGGCGGTAGGAGAGACCCAGTACTTC CASSLASGGAVGETQYF
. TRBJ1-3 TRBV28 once TGTGCCAGCAGTACTGGGCCCCCAAACTCTGGAAACACCATATATTTT CASSTGPPNSGNTIYF
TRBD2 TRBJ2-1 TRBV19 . TGTGCCAGTAGTTCGCACCGCGGGGGGGCGTCCTACAATGAGCAGTTCTTC CASSSHRGGASYNEQFF
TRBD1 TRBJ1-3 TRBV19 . TGTGCCAGTCCTCGCCCGGGACAGGGAAACACCATATATTTT CASPRPGQGNTIYF